This TCR beta chain was sequenced for a study of shared clonotypes between healthy human individuals. Overall study results and limits: Sequencing depth was predicted to influence how clonotypes are shared among donors.

Naive-designated CD8 cells lacked CD45RO, were positively enriched for CCR7, and omitted terminally differentiated effector memory CD45RA+ cells. Details on this clone: No antigen is known for it.

Assay used: immunoSEQ multiplex PCR; TCRdb lists only in-frame clones, some missing. The sample has millions of clones, approximately 95% seen once. The V end lost 1 base, the J end lost 1 base, and 10 bases lay between the germline ends. In germline, CDR1 is SEHNR, CDR2 FQNEAQ (reference sequence). This CDR3 has 16 residues. The rearrangement uses TRBV7-9 and TRBJ2-2, with TRBD1 as a possible D gene (5 bases). The sample was naive CD8+ T cells sorted from blood. This clonotype was obtained from a man aged 18 to 29 in good health. CDR3 sequence: CASSLVVTGNTGELFF. The CDR3 DNA is TGTGCCAGCAGCTTAGTTGTAACAGGGAACACCGGGGAGCTGTTTTTT.